This TCR beta chain was sequenced in a study of CD8+CD57+ T cells in acquired aplastic anemia. Study at large: Sorted CD4+ plus CD8+ cells gave DNA averaging roughly 2.9 ug.

Study-level findings and limits: Statistical testing detected no significant gap in CD8+ Simpson's diversity between patients and controls. Around 30 sequences, all CD8+ CDR3, were shared between patients and controls.

This clonotype was observed many times. Its specificity is not known. Losses at the gene ends were 1 base for V and 6 bases for J; bases not matched to a gene: 6. The CDR3 extends over 15 amino acids. Germline V CDR1 and CDR2: LGHDT, YNNKEL (reference sequence). The template used for profiling TCR beta VDJ and CDR3 was genomic DNA. A single record per CDR3 protein comes from TCRdb applying MiXCR to the reads. The profile shows 150,000 to 200,000 distinct CDR3 sequences, around 60% of them singletons. The chain joins TRBV3-1 to TRBJ2-3; 8 bases line up with TRBD2. The clonotype was recovered from a human donor in good health. Source material: sorted CD4+, CD8+, or CD8+CD57+ T cells (not recorded which) from PBMCs. The CDR3 loop reads CASSQVGAGGDTQYF. CDR3 sequence (DNA): TGTGCCAGCAGCCAAGTTGGTGCGGGAGGCGATACGCAGTATTTT.